The 14 T cell receptor beta chains below all came from one sample that was sequenced in a study of cytomegalovirus exposure and HLA in healthy donors. PCR was performed using 60 Vbeta and 13 Jbeta primers. TCRdb keeps only in-frame clones here, not all; method: immunoSEQ multiplex PCR. This repertoire shows 75,000 to 90,000 clones, around 77% found once; its top ten account for 3% to 3.5%. The source material was PBMCs. These receptors originate from a man in his fifties or sixties in good health and CMV-seronegative.

The chain carries TRBV5-6 and TRBJ2-7; 9 nucleotides line up with TRBD2. J was trimmed by 2 bases and V by 2 bases; bases with no gene match: 5. Germline lookup yields CDR1 SGHDT and CDR2 YYEEEE. CDR3 length: 15 residues. Written as DNA, the CDR3 is TGTGCCAGCAGCTTTAGCGGGGGCCCTCCCTACGAGCAGTACTTC. Protein sequence: CASSFSGGPPYEQYF.

The chain combines TRBV18 with TRBJ2-5, with no clear D. The CDR3 consists of 13 residues. Per germline, CDR1 KGHSH and CDR2 LQKENI. Trimming took off 6 bases at V and 3 bases at J, with 11 bases between the two ends. For the CDR3, the DNA is TGTGCCAGCTCGCTTACTCAAAAAGAGACCCAGTACTTC. The encoded protein is CASSLTQKETQYF.

The chain couples TRBV2 to TRBJ2-1; 8 positions match TRBD2. Germline V gene data show CDR1 as SNHLY and CDR2 as FYNNEI. The CDR3 totals 16 residues. V trimming: 6 bases; J trimming: 0 bases; junction bases outside the gene matches: 7. The CDR3 nucleotides are TGTGCCAGCAGCGTCGGGCGGGGGGACTCCTACAATGAGCAGTTCTTC. It codes for CASSVGRGDSYNEQFF.

The chain carries TRBV5-1 and TRBJ1-2; TRBD1 might be the D (6 bases). The CDR3 consists of 12 residues. Trimming cost V 8 bases and J 6 bases, with 14 bases left between them. Per the germline V gene, CDR1 is SGHRS and CDR2 is YFSETQ. The CDR3 protein is CASTQGNHGYTF. CDR3 DNA: TGCGCCAGTACCCAGGGGAACCATGGCTACACCTTC.

Comment on this clone: A junction boundary mismatches the germline segment, possibly from a read error. The chain combines TRBV5-5 with TRBJ2-3; 9 nucleotides agree with TRBD2. CDR1 is SGHKS and CDR2 is YYEKEE in the germline V gene (reference sequence). The CDR3 consists of 14 residues. CDR3 bases: TGTGCCAGCGGCTTGGCGGGGGGGACAGATACGCAGTATTTT. Protein product: CASGLAGGTDTQYF. Supplemented by reference TRBV5-5 and TRBJ2-3, the full variable domain reads DAGVTQSPTHLIKTRGQQVTLRCSPISGHKSVSWYQQVLGQGPQFIFQYYEKEERGRGNFPDRFSARQFPNYSSELNVNALLLGDSALYLCASGLAGGTDTQYFGPGTRLTVL.

The rearrangement joins TRBV19 to TRBJ1-5; 9 nucleotides line up with TRBD1. The CDR3 is made up of 15 amino acids. The germline CDR1 and CDR2 sequences are LNHDA and SQIVND (reference sequence). The V segment lost 6 bases and the J segment 1 base; nucleotides outside the gene matches: 4. CDR3 in amino acids: CASRRDRGSNQPQHF. The CDR3 nucleotides read TGTGCCAGTAGAAGAGACAGGGGGAGCAATCAGCCCCAGCATTTT.

The chain has TRBV2 and TRBJ1-6, with D maybe TRBD1 (5 bases). With 7 bases removed from V and 0 bases from J, the gap between germline ends came to 10 bases. The CDR3 loop spans 15 amino acids. Looked up from germline, CDR1 is SNHLY and CDR2 is FYNNEI. CDR3 in amino acids: CASKPDSSYNSPLHF. In DNA form, the CDR3 reads TGTGCCAGCAAACCTGACAGCTCCTATAATTCACCCCTCCACTTT.

This rearrangement joins TRBV10-3 to TRBJ2-2, with 9 bases aligning to TRBD2. Losses at the gene ends were 10 bases for V and 7 bases for J; bases not matched to a gene: 13. Germline V lookup: CDR1 ENHRY, CDR2 SYGVKD. The CDR3 is made up of 15 amino acids. The CDR3 DNA is TGTGCCACCGGTGCTGCGGGGGGGCCCGGCGGGGAGCTGTTTTTT. Translated: CATGAAGGPGGELFF.

The chain has TRBV10-3 and TRBJ2-3, with 10 nucleotides matching TRBD2. Trimming at V came to 6 bases and at J to 5 bases, leaving 5 bases not matched to a gene. CDR1 and CDR2 (germline): ENHRY, SYGVKD. CDR3 length equals 14 residues. CDR3 protein: CAIRAGGQKDTQYF. CDR3 nucleotides: TGTGCCATCAGAGCGGGGGGGCAGAAAGATACGCAGTATTTT.

The chain employs TRBV4-1 and TRBJ2-7, with 7 bases lining up with TRBD2. Germline CDR1 MGHRA, CDR2 YSYEKL. This CDR3 is 15 amino acids long. The trim removed 3 bases at V and 5 bases at J, leaving 10 bases unmatched. CDR3 protein: CASSQTLRGLDEQYF. CDR3 nucleotides: TGCGCCAGCAGCCAGACTTTGCGGGGGTTGGACGAGCAGTACTTC.

This chain connects TRBV10-3 to TRBJ2-3, with no clear D. The CDR3 runs 17 residues. The V end was cut by 0 bases, the J end by 0 bases, with 13 bases between. Germline V CDR1 and CDR2: ENHRY, SYGVKD. The CDR3 nucleotides are TGTGCCATCAGTGAGTCGTACAGCAGCTTTAGCACAGATACGCAGTATTTT. This gives the protein CAISESYSSFSTDTQYF.

There are a few counts of this clone. The chain couples TRBV6-1 to TRBJ2-2, with unresolved D. The CDR3 sequence is 11 residues long. Germline V gives CDR1 MNHNS, CDR2 SASEGT. The V and J ends lost 4 bases and 6 bases respectively, with 3 bases between them. The CDR3: CASSVAGELFF. CDR3 sequence (DNA): TGTGCCAGCAGTGTAGCCGGGGAGCTGTTTTTT.

This chain's CDR3 is CASSEGQGAMDWFSNYGYTF. CDR3 bases: TGTGCCAGCAGCGAGGGACAGGGGGCCATGGATTGGTTTTCGAACTATGGCTACACCTTC. The chain joins TRBV14 to TRBJ1-2; 12 nucleotides line up with TRBD1. Trimming cost V 5 bases and J 2 bases; bases outside gene matches: 18. The CDR3 spans 20 residues. CDR1 SGHDN and CDR2 FVKESK come from the germline V gene.

The chain joins TRBV10-3 to TRBJ1-1; D is possibly TRBD1 (6 bases). Per germline, CDR1 ENHRY and CDR2 SYGVKD. V lost 0 bases and J lost 1, with 12 bases in between. This CDR3 is 16 amino acids long. The CDR3 DNA reads as TGTGCCATCAGTGAGTCGGCAGGGGCCCGGAACACTGAAGCTTTCTTT. Translated, it gives CAISESAGARNTEAFF.